Each of the 18 T cell receptor beta chains below was sequenced from the same sample in a study of T cell changes during pregnancy in multiple sclerosis. Produced via immunoSEQ multiplex PCR; TCRdb's table is partial and in-frame only. The sample yields approximately 24,000 clones, 86% seen once. This sample comprised CD8+ T cells from peripheral blood mononuclear cells, obtained in the first trimester of pregnancy. These receptors came from a female donor in good health, enrolled as a control in a pregnancy study.

The CDR3 region has the DNA TGTGCCAGCAGCTTACTACCCGACTACGAGCAGTACTTC. Its translation is CASSLLPDYEQYF. V is TRBV11-3 and J is TRBJ2-7; no definite D call. The CDR3 consists of 13 residues. Germline V gives CDR1 SGHNT, CDR2 YENEEA. The V and J ends lost 2 bases and 3 bases respectively, with 8 bases between them.

The CDR3 loop reads CASSESGTGYSNQPQHF. DNA for the CDR3: TGTGCCAGCAGTGAATCTGGGACAGGATATAGCAATCAGCCCCAGCATTTT. The rearrangement uses TRBV25-1 and TRBJ1-5; TRBD1 aligns across 8 bases. The CDR3 is 17 amino acids. In germline, CDR1 is MGHDK, CDR2 SYGVNS. V lost 1 base, J lost 0 bases, and 5 bases stayed unmatched.

The chain combines TRBV25-1 with TRBJ1-2, with no clear D. Germline values: CDR1 MGHDK, CDR2 SYGVNS. The CDR3 loop spans 14 amino acids. Trimming took 8 bases from V and 7 from J, leaving 20 bases between them. As DNA, the CDR3 is TGTGCCAGCCGCCCTACCGCGTATTTTGGTGGCTACACCTTC. Protein sequence: CASRPTAYFGGYTF.

This clone was detected a few times. The chain carries TRBV27 and TRBJ2-7, with D unresolved. Trimming removed 8 bases at V and 3 bases at J, with 11 bases between. CDR1 MNHEY and CDR2 SMNVEV come from the germline V gene (reference sequence). The CDR3 runs 12 residues. CDR3 sequence: CASSDSLYEQYF. CDR3 DNA sequence: TGTGCCAGCTCCGACTCCCTCTACGAGCAGTACTTC.

This rearrangement joins TRBV9 to TRBJ1-4; 8 bases match TRBD1. Trimming took 0 bases from V and 7 from J; bases not matched to a gene: 5. This CDR3 has 15 amino acids. Germline-derived CDR1 and CDR2 are SGDLS and YYNGEE. DNA for the CDR3: TGTGCCAGCAGCGTAGGAATCGACAGGGGTGAAAAACTGTTTTTT. Residues: CASSVGIDRGEKLFF.

The gene calls are TRBV5-1 and TRBJ1-5, with D unresolved. This CDR3 comprises 14 residues. From germline, CDR1 is SGHRS and CDR2 YFSETQ. Trimming took 0 bases from V and 4 from J, leaving 8 bases between them. Here the CDR3 reads CASSLGGRNQPQHF. The CDR3 DNA reads TGCGCCAGCAGCTTGGGAGGTAGAAATCAGCCCCAGCATTTT.

The chain couples TRBV4-3 to TRBJ1-2, with 7 bases matching TRBD1. V trimming: 5 bases; J trimming: 5 bases; junction bases outside the gene matches: 11. The length of the CDR3 is 15 residues. Germline CDR1 reads LGHNA; CDR2 reads YSLEER. The CDR3 DNA reads TGCGCCAGCAGCTTGGCCGCGACAGGGAGATATGGCTACACCTTC. Protein product: CASSLAATGRYGYTF.

The chain links TRBV11-3 to TRBJ2-7; TRBD1 aligns across 7 bases. CDR3 length: 14 amino acids. V lost 4 bases to trimming and J lost 4 bases; unmatched junction nucleotides: 7. Per germline, CDR1 SGHNT and CDR2 YENEEA. The CDR3 is CASSSRDRAYEQYF. CDR3 bases: TGTGCCAGCAGCTCCCGGGACAGAGCATACGAGCAGTACTTC.

In this sample, this clone turned up once. The V and J genes are TRBV15 and TRBJ2-5; D may be TRBD1 (5 bases). With 4 bases removed from V and 2 bases from J, the gap between germline ends came to 11 bases. This CDR3 is built from 14 residues. From germline, CDR1 is LNHNV and CDR2 YYDKDF (reference sequence). The CDR3 loop reads CATSIRQNQETQYF. DNA of the CDR3: TGTGCCACCAGCATCCGACAGAATCAAGAGACCCAGTACTTC. The complete variable domain, with remaining parts taken from reference TRBV15 and TRBJ2-5, reads DAMVIQNPRYQVTQFGKPVTLSCSQTLNHNVMYWYQQKSSQAPKLLFHYYDKDFNNEADTPDNFQSRRPNTSFCFLDIRSPGLGDTAMYLCATSIRQNQETQYFGPGTRLLVL.

V gene TRBV7-3 combines with J gene TRBJ1-1, with D perhaps matching TRBD1 (5 bases). V lost 3 bases and J 4 bases, leaving 12 bases between the germline ends. Germline CDR1 SGHTA, CDR2 FQGTGA. The CDR3 length is 14 residues. For the CDR3, the DNA is TGTGCCAGCAGCTTGGGGGGGACCATCACTGAAGCTTTCTTT. Amino acid sequence: CASSLGGTITEAFF.

This rearrangement joins TRBV6-1 to TRBJ1-1; D possibly corresponds to TRBD1 (5 bases). In germline, CDR1 is MNHNS, CDR2 SASEGT. The CDR3 extends over 16 amino acids. Trimming removed 0 bases at V and 5 bases at J, with 16 bases between. CDR3 protein: CASSEAQHLGGTEAFF. For the CDR3, the DNA is TGTGCCAGCAGTGAAGCCCAACATCTGGGGGGGACTGAAGCTTTCTTT.

The genes are TRBV7-9 and TRBJ1-2; D is uncertain. This CDR3 has 14 residues. Germline V gene data show CDR1 as SEHNR and CDR2 as FQNEAQ (reference sequence). Trimming left V 7 bases short and J 3 bases short, with 15 bases between. The CDR3 loop is CASTLGEGYYGYTF. CDR3 DNA sequence: TGTGCCAGCACCCTAGGTGAGGGATACTATGGCTACACCTTC.

The rearrangement joins TRBV4-2 to TRBJ1-5, with D unresolved. This CDR3 is 15 amino acids long. Trimming cost V 5 bases and J 0 bases, with 11 bases left between them. CDR1 LGHNA and CDR2 YNFKEQ come from the germline V gene. The CDR3 loop is CASSDAGYSNQPQHF. CDR3 nucleotides: TGTGCCAGCAGCGATGCGGGGTATAGCAATCAGCCCCAGCATTTT.

The chain couples TRBV19 to TRBJ1-1; 8 bases line up with TRBD1. Unmatched junction bases numbered 11, after V lost 6 bases and J lost 5 bases. Per the germline V gene, CDR1 is LNHDA and CDR2 is SQIVND (reference sequence). The CDR3 contains 15 residues. The CDR3 DNA sequence: TGTGCCAGTAGCAAGCTTGACAGGGGTTGGACTGAAGCTTTCTTT. This translates into CASSKLDRGWTEAFF. Filled out from reference TRBV19 and TRBJ1-1, the complete variable domain reads DGGITQSPKYLFRKEGQNVTLSCEQNLNHDAMYWYRQDPGQGLRLIYYSQIVNDFQKGDIAEGYSVSREKKESFPLTVTSAQKNPTAFYLCASSKLDRGWTEAFFGQGTRLTVV.

This chain links TRBV27 with TRBJ1-1; D is unclear. The germline V gene encodes CDR1 MNHEY and CDR2 SMNVEV (reference sequence). V was cut by 4 bases and J by 6 bases, with 9 bases left in between. There are 12 residues in the CDR3. CDR3 amino acids: CASSSGGAEAFF. The CDR3 bases are TGTGCCAGCAGTTCCGGAGGCGCTGAAGCTTTCTTT.

This clone was counted only a few times. This clone may be a read error of a much larger clone one base away. Other DNA sequences in the sample encode the same CDR3. The rearrangement uses TRBV19 and TRBJ2-7; TRBD1 aligns across 10 bases. Germline CDR1 and CDR2: LNHDA and SQIVND (reference sequence). The CDR3 runs to 15 residues. The J segment lost 4 bases and the V segment lost 1 base, leaving 4 bases of the junction unmatched. The CDR3 sequence is CASSIARDRGYEQYF. The CDR3 nucleotides are TGTGCCAGTAGTATAGCCCGGGACAGGGGATACGAGCAGTACTTC.

The J gene is TRBJ2-2, the V gene TRBV4-3; 7 positions agree with TRBD2. The length of the CDR3 is 15 residues. Germline CDR1 and CDR2: LGHNA and YSLEER. Trimming cost V 6 bases and J 5 bases; bases outside gene matches: 9. This CDR3 reads CASRLDSGPTGELFF. For the CDR3, the DNA is TGCGCCAGCAGACTCGATAGCGGGCCGACCGGGGAGCTGTTTTTT.

The chain couples TRBV19 to TRBJ2-3; no reliable D call. V was pared by 2 bases and J by 0 bases, with 9 bases between. CDR1 and CDR2 (germline): LNHDA, SQIVND (reference sequence). The CDR3 length is 15 residues. The CDR3 reads CASSIRHRSTDTQYF. The CDR3 DNA reads as TGTGCCAGTAGTATAAGACATAGAAGCACAGATACGCAGTATTTT.